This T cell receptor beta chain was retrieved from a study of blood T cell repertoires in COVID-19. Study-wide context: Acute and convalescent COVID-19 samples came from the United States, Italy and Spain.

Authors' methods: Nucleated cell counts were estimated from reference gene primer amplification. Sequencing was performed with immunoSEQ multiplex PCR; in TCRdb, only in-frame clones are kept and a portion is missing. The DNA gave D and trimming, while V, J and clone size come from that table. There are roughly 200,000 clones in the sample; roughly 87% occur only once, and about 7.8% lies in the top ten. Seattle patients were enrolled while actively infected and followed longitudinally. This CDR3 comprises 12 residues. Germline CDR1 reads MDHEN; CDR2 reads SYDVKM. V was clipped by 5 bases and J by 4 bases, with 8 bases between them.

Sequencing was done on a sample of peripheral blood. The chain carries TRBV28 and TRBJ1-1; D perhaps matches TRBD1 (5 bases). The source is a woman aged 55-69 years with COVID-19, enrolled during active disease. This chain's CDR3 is CASSAGGTEAFF. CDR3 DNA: TGTGCCAGCAGTGCCGGGGGCACTGAAGCTTTCTTT.